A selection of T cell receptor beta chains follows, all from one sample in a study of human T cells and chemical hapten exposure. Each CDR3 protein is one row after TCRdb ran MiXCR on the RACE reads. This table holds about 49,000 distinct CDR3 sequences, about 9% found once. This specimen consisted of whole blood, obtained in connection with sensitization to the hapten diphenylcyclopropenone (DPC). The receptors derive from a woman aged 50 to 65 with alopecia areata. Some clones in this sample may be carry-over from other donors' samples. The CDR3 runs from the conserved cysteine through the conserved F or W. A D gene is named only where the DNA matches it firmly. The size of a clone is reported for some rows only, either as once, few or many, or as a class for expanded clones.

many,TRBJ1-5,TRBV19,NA,CASSIRNRSGQPQHF,TGTGCCAGTAGTATACGTAACAGGTCAGGACAGCCCCAGCATTTT
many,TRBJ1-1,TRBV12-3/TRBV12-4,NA,CASSRQQGSTTFF,TGTGCCAGCAGTAGACAGCAGGGTTCAACCACTTTCTTT
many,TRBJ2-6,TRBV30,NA,CAWTPFPLAYSGANVLTF,TGTGCCTGGACCCCGTTCCCCTTGGCATACTCTGGGGCCAACGTCCTGACTTTC
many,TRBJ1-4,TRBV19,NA,CASTQQTATNEKLFF,TGTGCCAGTACCCAACAGACCGCAACTAATGAAAAACTGTTTTTT
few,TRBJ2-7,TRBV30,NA,CAWSTEGRQYF,TGTGCCTGGAGTACCGAGGGGCGGCAGTACTTC
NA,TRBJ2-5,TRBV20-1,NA,CSATRTGKETQYF,TGCAGTGCCACACGAACAGGGAAAGAGACCCAGTACTTC
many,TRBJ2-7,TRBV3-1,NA,CASSPGPSYEQYF,TGTGCCAGCAGCCCGGGACCCTCCTACGAGCAGTACTTC
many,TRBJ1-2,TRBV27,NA,CASRPSEWRQPNYGYTF,TGTGCCAGCAGGCCCAGTGAGTGGCGTCAACCTAACTATGGCTACACCTTC
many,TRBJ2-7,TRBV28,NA,CASSSNGRVKYEQYF,TGTGCCAGCAGTTCTAACGGGAGAGTTAAGTACGAGCAGTACTTC
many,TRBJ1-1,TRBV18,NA,CASSPEGAVTEAFF,TGTGCCAGCTCACCGGAAGGCGCCGTGACTGAAGCTTTCTTT
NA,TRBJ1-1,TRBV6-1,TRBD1,CASSGDRMNTEAFF,TGTGCCAGCAGTGGGGACAGAATGAACACTGAAGCTTTCTTT
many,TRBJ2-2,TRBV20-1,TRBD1,CSAGDRDAGELFF,TGCAGTGCTGGGGACAGGGACGCCGGGGAGCTGTTTTTT
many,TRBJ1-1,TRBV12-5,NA,CASGSGDRLNTEAFF,TGTGCTAGTGGTTCAGGGGACCGCTTGAACACTGAAGCTTTCTTT
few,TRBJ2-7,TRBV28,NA,CASSLLFYEQYF,TGTGCCAGCAGTTTGCTGTTTTACGAGCAGTACTTC
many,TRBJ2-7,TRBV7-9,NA,CASSSLGSGPYEQYF,TGTGCCAGCAGCTCCCTGGGGTCGGGCCCCTACGAGCAGTACTTC
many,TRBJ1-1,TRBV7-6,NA,CASSLEFRQGGGREAFF,TGTGCCAGCAGCTTAGAGTTCCGGCAGGGAGGGGGAAGGGAAGCTTTCTTT
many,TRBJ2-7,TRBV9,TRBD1,CASSGQGAYEQYF,TGTGCCAGCAGCGGACAGGGGGCATACGAGCAGTACTTC
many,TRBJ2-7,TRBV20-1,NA,CSASSLGLWGEQYF,TGCAGTGCTAGTTCGTTGGGACTCTGGGGAGAGCAGTACTTC
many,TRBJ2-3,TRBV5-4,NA,CASSLRQGTDTQYF,TGTGCCAGCAGCTTGAGACAGGGCACAGATACGCAGTATTTT
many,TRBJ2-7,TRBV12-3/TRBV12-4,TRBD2,CASSLSPRGSGNAYEQYF,TGTGCCAGCAGTTTATCCCCTCGGGGTAGCGGGAACGCCTACGAGCAGTACTTC
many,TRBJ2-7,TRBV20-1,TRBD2,CSAPTSIGSYEQYF,TGCAGTGCTCCGACTAGCATCGGTTCCTACGAGCAGTACTTC
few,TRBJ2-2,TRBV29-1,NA,CSVLGSNTGELFF,TGCAGCGTCCTCGGATCGAACACCGGGGAGCTGTTTTTT
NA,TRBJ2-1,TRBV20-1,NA,CSASSEPYNEQFF,TGCAGTGCTAGTAGCGAGCCCTACAATGAGCAGTTCTTC
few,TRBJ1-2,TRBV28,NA,CASAGRDYTF,TGTGCCAGCGCTGGCAGGGACTACACCTTC
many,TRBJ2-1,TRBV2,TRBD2,CASSVAGGSYNEQFF,TGTGCCAGCAGTGTAGCGGGAGGTTCCTACAATGAGCAGTTCTTC
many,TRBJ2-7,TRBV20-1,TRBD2,CSARMTSGSYEQYF,TGCAGTGCTAGAATGACTAGCGGGAGTTACGAGCAGTACTTC
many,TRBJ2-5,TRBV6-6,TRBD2,CASSKPTSGRHQETQYF,TGTGCCAGCAGTAAGCCGACTAGCGGGAGGCACCAAGAGACCCAGTACTTC
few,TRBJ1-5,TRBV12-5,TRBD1,CASGLQGATGNNNQPQHF,TGTGCTAGTGGATTACAGGGGGCCACAGGCAATAACAATCAGCCCCAGCATTTT
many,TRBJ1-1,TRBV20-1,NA,CSASASVLTFF,TGCAGTGCTAGCGCGTCCGTTTTGACTTTCTTT
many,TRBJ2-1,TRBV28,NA,CATGTANNEQFF,TGTGCCACTGGTACGGCGAACAATGAGCAGTTCTTC
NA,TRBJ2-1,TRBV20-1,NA,CSASPRGPYNEQFF,TGCAGTGCTAGTCCCAGGGGACCCTACAATGAGCAGTTCTTC
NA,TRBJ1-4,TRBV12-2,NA,CASRFGGRSEKLFF,TGTGCAAGCCGATTCGGGGGGAGGAGTGAAAAACTGTTTTTT
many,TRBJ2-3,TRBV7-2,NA,CASSTRQGGDTQYF,TGTGCCAGCAGCACGAGACAGGGAGGAGATACGCAGTATTTT
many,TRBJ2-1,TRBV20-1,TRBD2,CSARLAGVGANEQFF,TGCAGTGCTAGACTAGCGGGAGTGGGGGCCAATGAGCAGTTCTTC
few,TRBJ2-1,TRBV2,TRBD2,CASSEARTSGEQFF,TGTGCCAGCAGTGAAGCCAGGACTAGCGGGGAGCAGTTCTTC
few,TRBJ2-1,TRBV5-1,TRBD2,CASSFERGVEQFF,TGCGCCAGCAGCTTTGAGCGGGGTGTAGAGCAGTTCTTC
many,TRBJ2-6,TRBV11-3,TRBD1,CASSPRDRASGANVLTF,TGTGCCAGCAGTCCCCGGGACAGGGCCTCCGGGGCCAACGTCCTGACTTTC
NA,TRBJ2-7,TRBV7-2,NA,CASSPRSGAYSYEQNF,TGTGCCAGCAGCCCCCGCTCAGGGGCCTACTCCTACGAGCAGAACTTC
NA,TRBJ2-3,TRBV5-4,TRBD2,CASSPYWTSGRPTDTQYF,TGTGCCAGCAGCCCCTACTGGACTAGCGGGAGGCCCACAGATACGCAGTATTTT
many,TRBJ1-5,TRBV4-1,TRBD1,CASSQSGTDSNQPQHF,TGCGCCAGCAGCCAAAGCGGGACAGATAGCAATCAGCCCCAGCATTTT
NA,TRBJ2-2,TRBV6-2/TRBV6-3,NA,CASSYRGQGELFF,TGTGCCAGCAGTTACCGAGGACAGGGGGAGCTGTTTTTT
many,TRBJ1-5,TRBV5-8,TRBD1,CASSLRTGPNQPQHF,TGTGCCAGCAGCTTACGGACAGGTCCCAATCAGCCCCAGCATTTT
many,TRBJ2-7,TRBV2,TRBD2,CASIFSGGGAYEQYF,TGTGCCAGCATCTTCTCGGGGGGAGGGGCCTACGAGCAGTACTTC
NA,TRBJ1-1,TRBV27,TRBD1,CASSLQGDTEAFF,TGTGCCAGCAGTTTGCAGGGGGACACTGAAGCTTTCTTT
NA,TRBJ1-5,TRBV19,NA,CASSIGYNQPQHF,TGTGCCAGTAGTATAGGTTACAATCAGCCCCAGCATTTT
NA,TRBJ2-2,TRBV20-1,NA,CSARRPGELFF,TGCAGTGCTAGAAGGCCCGGGGAGCTGTTTTTT
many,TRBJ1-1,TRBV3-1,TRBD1,CASSLYPKGTGATRETEAFF,TGTGCCAGCAGTCTCTACCCGAAAGGGACAGGGGCCACGAGAGAAACTGAAGCTTTCTTT
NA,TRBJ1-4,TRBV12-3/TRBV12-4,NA,CASSFAVRANEKLFF,TGTGCCAGCAGTTTCGCCGTTCGAGCTAATGAAAAACTGTTTTTT
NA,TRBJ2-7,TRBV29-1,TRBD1,CSVSGQGVLGEQYF,TGCAGCGTTTCCGGACAGGGCGTTTTAGGGGAGCAGTACTTC
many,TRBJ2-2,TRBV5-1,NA,CASSSPGWNTGELFF,TGCGCCAGCAGCTCCCCAGGATGGAACACCGGGGAGCTGTTTTTT
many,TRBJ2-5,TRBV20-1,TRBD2,CSAKTPRGVETQYF,TGCAGTGCTAAGACCCCTCGGGGGGTTGAGACCCAGTACTTC
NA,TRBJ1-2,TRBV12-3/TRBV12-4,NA,CASSIVSNYGYTF,TGTGCTTCCAGCATTGTCTCTAACTATGGCTACACCTTC
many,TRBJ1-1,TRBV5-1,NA,CASSLARYEATEAFF,TGCGCCAGCAGCTTGGCGAGGTACGAGGCCACTGAAGCTTTCTTT
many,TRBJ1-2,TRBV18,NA,CASSLGELGAHGYTF,TGTGCCAGCTCACTTGGAGAGCTAGGGGCCCATGGCTACACCTTC
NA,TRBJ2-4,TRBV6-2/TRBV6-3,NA,CASSYRAGQRIQYF,TGTGCCAGCAGTTACCGAGCAGGGCAAAGGATTCAGTACTTC